This T cell receptor beta chain appears in the sequencing data of a study of long-term antiretroviral therapy in people with HIV. Findings and limits, study-wide: Clonotypes expanded prior to ART showed repertoire dominance at all sampled time points. ART adherence, viral resistance and therapy changes went undocumented.

Survey-level resolution applied to immunoSEQ assay v3.0. Sequencing used immunoSEQ multiplex PCR; TCRdb keeps in-frame clones, though not all of them. The sample has tens of thousands of clones, 95% seen once. Each donor had at least one pre-ART and at least two post-ART PBMC samples. To note about this clone: Antigen unknown.

Trimming took off 8 bases at V and 3 bases at J, with 18 bases between the two ends. Germline CDR1 is MNHNS and CDR2 is SASEGT. The CDR3 sequence is 15 residues long. The receptor was isolated from a man between 45 and 60 years old with HIV. Sequencing was performed on unsorted PBMCs, taken 5.3 years after starting antiretroviral therapy. The chain is built from TRBV6-1 and TRBJ2-3, with D tentatively TRBD2 (6 bases). CDR3 region: CASSLAAGGTDTQYF. In DNA, the CDR3 is TGTGCCAGCTCCTTAGCGGCCGGGGGTACAGATACGCAGTATTTT.